This T cell receptor beta chain came from a study of T-cell memory formation after mild COVID-19. TCRdb re-called the 5' RACE reads through MiXCR, storing one row per CDR3 protein. There are around 370,000 distinct CDR3 sequences in the sample; around a fifth occur only once, and about an eighth lies in the top ten. The CDR3 extends over 14 amino acids. Trimming took off 3 bases at V and 1 base at J, with 9 bases between the two ends. Germline V gene data show CDR1 as WSHSY and CDR2 as SAAADI. This rearrangement joins TRBV10-2 to TRBJ2-5, with D unclear. The clonotype was recovered from an adult woman who had mild COVID-19 (a few samples of this study predate the infection). Cell type and time point are not known. Material for sequencing was PBMCs or a T cell subset sorted from them (not recorded which). CDR3 sequence reads: CASSDLWGQETQYF. The CDR3 nucleotides are TGCGCCAGCAGTGACCTGTGGGGCCAAGAGACCCAGTACTTC.